One sample yielded the 30 T cell receptor beta chains listed below, sequenced in a study of T cells in Graves' hyperthyroidism and ophthalmopathy. Amplified regions were TCR beta CDR3 sequences from RNA transcripts. HTBI primers were the set used in a first-round RT-PCR of the TCR CDR3. TCRdb re-analysed the multiplex PCR reads in MiXCR, keeping a single row per CDR3 protein. The sample records around 400,000 distinct CDR3 sequences, 15% to 18% being singletons. Sequenced material: blood. These receptor sequences come from a woman between 18 and 29 years old with Graves' hyperthyroidism that later progressed to Graves' ophthalmopathy.

This rearrangement joins TRBV7-9 to TRBJ1-3; TRBD1 aligns across 10 bases. Germline values: CDR1 SEHNR, CDR2 FQNEAQ (reference sequence). Trimming at V came to 3 bases and at J to 4 bases, leaving 6 bases not matched to a gene. There are 16 residues in the CDR3. This CDR3 reads CASSFSGTGEGNTIYF. The CDR3 DNA sequence: TGTGCCAGCAGCTTCTCCGGGACAGGGGAGGGAAACACCATATATTTT.

Many counts were recorded for this clonotype. The chain carries TRBV6-1 and TRBJ2-1, with 7 bases aligning to TRBD1. Per the germline V gene, CDR1 is MNHNS and CDR2 is SASEGT. The CDR3 is 16 residues long. The junction had 14 bases not matched to a gene; V was cut back by 6 bases and J by 6 bases. The CDR3 DNA reads TGTGCCAGCAGAAACTGGGGACAGCAGAAGGGCAATGAGCAGTTCTTC. Its protein product is CASRNWGQQKGNEQFF.

This chain links TRBV6-2 or TRBV6-3 with TRBJ2-5; TRBD2 is a possible D gene (6 bases). The CDR3 is made up of 13 amino acids. Per germline, CDR1 MNHEY and CDR2 SVGEGT. The V end was cut by 0 bases, the J end by 5 bases, with 7 bases between. The CDR3 sequence is CASSYSLAETQYF. The CDR3 nucleotides are TGTGCCAGCAGTTACTCTCTAGCGGAGACCCAGTACTTC.

This clonotype was found many times. The rearrangement joins TRBV27 to TRBJ1-1, with D tentatively TRBD1 (5 bases). The CDR3 consists of 15 residues. Trimming stripped 5 bases from V and 3 bases from J, with 16 bases between. CDR1 and CDR2 from the germline V gene are MNHEY and SMNVEV (reference sequence). The CDR3: CASSARDAGYTEAFF. In DNA form, the CDR3 reads TGTGCCAGCAGTGCGCGGGACGCCGGTTACACTGAAGCTTTCTTT.

This clonotype was counted ten times or more. The J gene is TRBJ1-5, the V gene TRBV6-5; 7 positions match TRBD1. Germline V CDR1 and CDR2: MNHEY, SVGAGI. This CDR3 spans 18 amino acids. The junction had 8 bases not matched to a gene; V was cut back by 0 bases and J by 0 bases. In DNA form, the CDR3 reads TGTGCCAGCAGTTACTCGAATAGGGACAGATATAGCAATCAGCCCCAGCATTTT. Amino acid sequence: CASSYSNRDRYSNQPQHF.

This clonotype was seen repeatedly, ten times or more. The chain recombines TRBV6-1 with TRBJ1-2, with 7 bases aligning to TRBD1. The germline CDR1 and CDR2 sequences are MNHNS and SASEGT. The CDR3 runs to 14 residues. The V gene end was trimmed by 6 bases and the J gene end by 3 bases; junction bases not matched to a gene: 7. The CDR3 nucleotides read TGTGCCAGCAGGGGGGACAGCGTTCACTATGGCTACACCTTC. Protein: CASRGDSVHYGYTF.

The V call is TRBV3-1, the J call TRBJ2-7; D remains ambiguous. The CDR3 consists of 15 residues. Between the trimmed V and J ends, which lost 1 base and 7 bases, there was a span of 17 bases. CDR1 is LGHDT and CDR2 is YNNKEL in the germline V gene (reference sequence). CDR3 in DNA: TGTGCCAGCAGCCAAGCACTCGTTAGGCAGGAGGAGCAGTACTTC. Residues: CASSQALVRQEEQYF.

In regard to this clonotype: Germline is not matched at one junction end, which may reflect a read error. The V call is TRBV5-1, the J call TRBJ2-7, with D perhaps matching TRBD1 (6 bases). This CDR3 has 14 residues. The V gene's germline CDR1 is SGHRS and CDR2 YFSETQ. The CDR3 region is CARSLSGANYEQYF. CDR3 sequence (DNA): TGCGCCCGCAGCTTGTCAGGGGCTAACTACGAGCAGTACTTC.

This clonotype appeared many times. The chain joins TRBV2 to TRBJ2-3; 11 bases line up with TRBD1. Germline V gene lookup returns CDR1 SNHLY and CDR2 FYNNEI. Trimming at V came to 4 bases and at J to 2 bases, leaving 2 bases not matched to a gene. This CDR3 comprises 15 residues. The CDR3, as DNA: TGTGCCAGCAGTGGGACAGGGGGCCTCACAGATACGCAGTATTTT. It specifies CASSGTGGLTDTQYF.

This clonotype was observed at least ten times. The chain couples TRBV7-9 to TRBJ2-2, with unresolved D. V was pared by 4 bases and J by 1 base, with 10 bases between. The germline V gene has CDR1 SEHNR and CDR2 FQNEAQ (reference sequence). This CDR3 region has 15 residues. The CDR3 spells CASSSTARNTGELFF. DNA of the CDR3: TGTGCCAGCAGCTCAACGGCTCGGAACACCGGGGAGCTGTTTTTT. Full variable domain (rest looked up from reference TRBV7-9 and TRBJ2-2): DTGVSQNPRHKITKRGQNVTFRCDPISEHNRLYWYRQTLGQGPEFLTYFQNEAQLEKSRLLSDRFSAERPKGSFSTLEIQRTEQGDSAMYLCASSSTARNTGELFFGEGSRLTVL.

This clonotype was detected many times. The chain combines TRBV5-4 with TRBJ1-4; 12 bases line up with TRBD1. The V and J ends lost 4 bases and 2 bases, in that order; junction bases with no gene match: 9. Germline lookup yields CDR1 SGHNT and CDR2 YYREEE (reference sequence). This CDR3 region has 18 residues. CDR3 bases: TGTGCCAGCAGCCTCCACCGGGACAGGGGGCGCACTAATGAAAAACTGTTTTTT. Its translation is CASSLHRDRGRTNEKLFF.

This clonotype was picked up a small number of times. The chain recombines TRBV27 with TRBJ2-1; D is uncertain. The CDR3 contains 15 residues. V lost 3 bases, J lost 6 bases, and 15 bases lay in between. CDR1 and CDR2 from the germline V gene are MNHEY and SMNVEV (reference sequence). The CDR3 DNA reads TGTGCCAGCAGTTTTAACCCTGACTTGACCAATGAGCAGTTCTTC. Its protein is CASSFNPDLTNEQFF.

The CDR3 DNA reads as TGTGCCAGCAGCCAAGATGAAAAACTGTTTTTT. Translated: CASSQDEKLFF. This rearrangement joins TRBV4-2 to TRBJ1-4; D remains unclear. The CDR3 contains 11 residues. Looked up from germline, CDR1 is LGHNA and CDR2 is YNFKEQ. Deletions cut 0 bases from V and 7 bases from J, with 0 bases between.

V usage is TRBV19 and J usage is TRBJ1-5, with D perhaps matching TRBD1 (6 bases). Trimming removed 3 bases from V and 3 bases from J, with 18 bases in between. The CDR3 has 17 residues. Germline V gives CDR1 LNHDA, CDR2 SQIVND (reference sequence). CDR3 DNA sequence: TGTGCCAGTAGTATCCTACAGGGTCTCCTCAACAATCAGCCCCAGCATTTT. It translates to CASSILQGLLNNQPQHF.

The chain couples TRBV11-2 to TRBJ2-1; D perhaps matches TRBD2 (6 bases). The V end lost 6 bases, the J end lost 1 base, and 13 bases lay between the germline ends. The CDR3 spans 15 residues. Looked up from germline, CDR1 is SGHAT and CDR2 is FQNNGV. CDR3 protein: CASRQLRESYNEQFF. The CDR3 DNA follows: TGTGCCAGCAGACAGCTTCGGGAGTCCTACAATGAGCAGTTCTTC.

Many counts were recorded for this clonotype. This chain uses TRBV7-8 with TRBJ1-5; perhaps TRBD1 as D (6 bases). V lost 5 bases to trimming and J lost 0 bases, with 14 bases between them. The V gene's germline CDR1 is SGHVS and CDR2 FQNEAQ. The CDR3 is 16 amino acids. This CDR3 is CASSLTGPYSNQPQHF. DNA for the CDR3: TGTGCCAGCAGCCTCACAGGGCCCTATAGCAATCAGCCCCAGCATTTT.

This clonotype was recorded at least ten times. The rearrangement joins TRBV27 to TRBJ2-7; TRBD2 agrees at 15 bases. The germline CDR1 and CDR2 sequences are MNHEY and SMNVEV (reference sequence). The CDR3 length is 15 residues. Trimming took 5 bases from V and 2 from J; bases not matched to a gene: 1. The CDR3 sequence: CASSGLAGGAYEQYF. CDR3 bases: TGTGCCAGCAGTGGACTAGCGGGAGGGGCCTACGAGCAGTACTTC.

V is TRBV19 and J is TRBJ2-2; 9 nucleotides line up with TRBD1. Germline assignment: CDR1 LNHDA and CDR2 SQIVND (reference sequence). V shed 4 bases, J shed 2 bases, and the junction held 5 bases outside the gene matches. There are 16 residues in the CDR3. The CDR3 is CASSKGTGKNTGELFF. In DNA, the CDR3 is TGTGCCAGTAGTAAGGGGACAGGGAAAAACACCGGGGAGCTGTTTTTT.

Turning to this clonotype: The junction departs from germline at one end; a sequencing error may be responsible. The J gene is TRBJ2-1, the V gene TRBV6-2 or TRBV6-3, with 12 nucleotides matching TRBD2. The V gene's germline CDR1 is MNHEY and CDR2 SVGEGT. The length of the CDR3 is 14 residues. DNA of the CDR3: TGTGCCGGCAGTGCAATGACTAGCGGGAGTGAGCAGTTCTTC. It specifies CAGSAMTSGSEQFF.

This clonotype was detected a few times. V and J are TRBV15 and TRBJ2-7, with TRBD2 matching over 9 bases. CDR1 is LNHNV and CDR2 is YYDKDF in the germline V gene (reference sequence). This CDR3 comprises 16 residues. With 3 bases clipped from V and 4 bases from J, the junction kept 10 bases outside the gene matches. CDR3 sequence (DNA): TGTGCCACCAGCAGGGGCTGGGCAGCGGGAGGTTACGAGCAGTACTTC. Encoded protein: CATSRGWAAGGYEQYF.

CDR3 nucleotides: TGTGCCAGCAGCGCCCGACAGGGGGTAGGAAACACCATATATTTT. This codes for CASSARQGVGNTIYF. The chain couples TRBV9 to TRBJ1-3; 9 positions match TRBD1. The CDR3 covers 15 residues. Germline CDR1 reads SGDLS; CDR2 reads YYNGEE. With V trimmed by 3 bases and J by 4 bases, 5 bases remained unmatched. Looking up the rest from reference TRBV9 and TRBJ1-3 gives the full variable domain: DSGVTQTPKHLITATGQRVTLRCSPRSGDLSVYWYQQSLDQGLQFLIQYYNGEERAKGNILERFSAQQFPDLHSELNLSSLELGDSALYFCASSARQGVGNTIYFGEGSWLTVV.

This clonotype was counted many times. This chain links TRBV14 with TRBJ2-1; D remains ambiguous. Germline V lookup: CDR1 SGHDN, CDR2 FVKESK. This CDR3 region has 13 residues. Trimming removed 0 bases at V and 3 bases at J, with 3 bases between. The CDR3 DNA follows: TGTGCCAGCAGCCAAGACTTCTACAATGAGCAGTTCTTC. It specifies CASSQDFYNEQFF.

The V call is TRBV19, the J call TRBJ2-2; 9 positions match TRBD2. The CDR3 sequence is 18 residues long. The V and J ends lost 3 bases and 7 bases, in that order; junction bases with no gene match: 15. From germline, CDR1 is LNHDA and CDR2 SQIVND (reference sequence). CDR3 amino acids: CASSMPPLISGSFGELFF. In DNA, the CDR3 is TGTGCCAGTAGTATGCCCCCCCTGATTAGCGGGAGTTTCGGGGAGCTGTTTTTT.

This clonotype was recorded at least ten times. This sequence joins TRBV20-1 and TRBJ2-1, with D unresolved. Germline CDR1 is DFQATT and CDR2 is SNEGSKA (reference sequence). V was trimmed by 6 bases and J by 4 bases, leaving 19 bases between them. The CDR3 consists of 15 residues. The CDR3 bases are TGCAGTGCCGCCGAGACCGTCACAAGGTACAATGAGCAGTTCTTC. This sequence encodes CSAAETVTRYNEQFF.

The chain employs TRBV7-9 and TRBJ2-5, with 10 bases that match TRBD2. The junction had 3 bases not matched to a gene; V was cut back by 0 bases and J by 5 bases. The CDR3 loop spans 15 amino acids. Looked up from germline, CDR1 is SEHNR and CDR2 is FQNEAQ (reference sequence). The CDR3 is CASSLASSGSETQYF. For the CDR3, the DNA is TGTGCCAGCAGCTTAGCTTCTAGCGGGAGCGAGACCCAGTACTTC.

This clonotype showed up many times. The chain joins TRBV3-1 to TRBJ1-2; the D is unclear. CDR3 length: 17 residues. Germline V gene lookup returns CDR1 LGHDT and CDR2 YNNKEL (reference sequence). Trimming took 0 bases from V and 2 from J, leaving 16 bases between them. CDR3 in DNA: TGTGCCAGCAGCCAAGATCAGATAGGGCAGCTAAACTATGGCTACACCTTC. Translated, it gives CASSQDQIGQLNYGYTF. Together with reference TRBV3-1 and TRBJ1-2, the CDR3 gives the full variable domain: DTAVSQTPKYLVTQMGNDKSIKCEQNLGHDTMYWYKQDSKKFLKIMFSYNNKELIINETVPNRFSPKSPDKAHLNLHINSLELGDSAVYFCASSQDQIGQLNYGYTFGSGTRLTVV.

Points on this clonotype: This may be a read error: a much more frequent sequence differs by one nucleotide. This chain joins TRBV3-1 and TRBJ1-4; 7 bases agree with TRBD1. The CDR3 consists of 15 residues. Trimming took 2 bases from V and 5 from J; bases not matched to a gene: 5. Germline CDR1 is LGHDT and CDR2 is YNNKEL (reference sequence). CDR3 region: CASSQCRGRNEKLFF. CDR3 sequence (DNA): TGTGCCAGCAGCCAATGCAGGGGGAGAAATGAAAAACTGTTTTTT.

This clonotype was seen more than once but under ten times. An end of the junction does not agree with germline; a read error may underlie this. CDR3 in DNA: TGTGCCTGCAGTCTCGGACAGGGCCAACTTTCTGGCTACACCTTC. It yields the protein CACSLGQGQLSGYTF. The V and J genes are TRBV12-3 or TRBV12-4 and TRBJ1-2; 8 bases map to TRBD1. This CDR3 contains 15 residues.

The J gene is TRBJ1-2, the V gene TRBV6-1, with unresolved D. CDR3 length equals 13 residues. Trimming removed 7 bases at V and 4 bases at J, with 13 bases between. Germline CDR1 is MNHNS and CDR2 is SASEGT. The CDR3 reads CASTNGVPYGYTF. The CDR3, as DNA: TGTGCCAGCACTAACGGGGTTCCCTATGGCTACACCTTC.

This clonotype was observed a handful of times. The chain links TRBV12-3 or TRBV12-4 to TRBJ2-7, with D hard to call. The ends were cut back, 2 bases at V and 3 bases at J, with 14 bases in the middle. CDR3 length: 15 amino acids. The CDR3 spells CASSLTGLPGYEQYF. CDR3 bases: TGTGCCAGCAGTTTAACCGGCCTCCCGGGCTACGAGCAGTACTTC.